This T cell receptor (beta chain) was identified in a study of shared clonotypes between healthy human individuals. Study information: Per donor, three plates held CD4 naive cells, three held CD4 memory, two held CD8 naive and one held CD8 memory. General study results and limits: Larger estimated richness was generally seen in naive subsets than in memory subsets.

Only one count was recorded for this clone. The antigen is undetermined. Trimming left V 5 bases short and J 0 bases short, with 11 bases between. The germline V gene has CDR1 MDHEN and CDR2 SYDVKM. The length of the CDR3 is 16 residues. Assay used: immunoSEQ multiplex PCR; TCRdb lists only in-frame clones, some missing. The table lists some 2.4 million clones, approximately 94% of them singletons. This clonotype originated in a man between 18 and 35 years old in good health. Some clones in this sample may be carry-over from other donors' samples. The material sequenced was naive CD4+ T cells from PBMCs. Documented subset: CD45RA+ positively selected. This chain uses TRBV28 with TRBJ2-6; D gene uncertain. This chain's CDR3 is CASSPTLSSGANVLTF. In DNA form, the CDR3 reads TGTGCCAGCAGTCCTACCCTAAGCTCTGGGGCCAACGTCCTGACTTTC.